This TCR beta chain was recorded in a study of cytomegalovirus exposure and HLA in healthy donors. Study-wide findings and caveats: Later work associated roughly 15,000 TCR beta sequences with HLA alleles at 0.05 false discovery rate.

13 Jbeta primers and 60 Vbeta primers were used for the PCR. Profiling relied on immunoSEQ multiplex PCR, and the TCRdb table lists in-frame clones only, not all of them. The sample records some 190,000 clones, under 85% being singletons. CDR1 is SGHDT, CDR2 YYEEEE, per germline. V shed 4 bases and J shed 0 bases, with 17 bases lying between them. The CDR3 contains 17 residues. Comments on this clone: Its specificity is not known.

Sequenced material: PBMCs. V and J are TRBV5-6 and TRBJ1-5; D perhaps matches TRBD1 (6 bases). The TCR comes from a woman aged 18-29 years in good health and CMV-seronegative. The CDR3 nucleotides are TGTGCCAGCAGCCGACAGGTGGGACGGGATAGCAATCAGCCCCAGCATTTT. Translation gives CASSRQVGRDSNQPQHF.